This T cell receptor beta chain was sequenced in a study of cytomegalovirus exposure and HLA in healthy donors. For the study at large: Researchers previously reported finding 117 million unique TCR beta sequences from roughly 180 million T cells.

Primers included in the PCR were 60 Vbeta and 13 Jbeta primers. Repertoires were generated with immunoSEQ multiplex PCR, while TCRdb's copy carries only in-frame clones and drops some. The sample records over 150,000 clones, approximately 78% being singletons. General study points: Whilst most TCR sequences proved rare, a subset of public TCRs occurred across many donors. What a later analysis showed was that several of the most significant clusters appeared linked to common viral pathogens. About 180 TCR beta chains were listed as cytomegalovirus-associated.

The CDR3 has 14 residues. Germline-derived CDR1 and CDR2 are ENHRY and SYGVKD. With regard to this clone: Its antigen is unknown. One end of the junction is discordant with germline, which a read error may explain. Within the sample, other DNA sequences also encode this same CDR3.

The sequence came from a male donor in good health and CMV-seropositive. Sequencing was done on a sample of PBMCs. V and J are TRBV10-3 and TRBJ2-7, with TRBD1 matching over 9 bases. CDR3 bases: TGTGCTATCAGTTTGGGACAGGGTGAATACGAGCAGTACTTC. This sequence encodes CAISLGQGEYEQYF.